The next 2 T cell receptor beta chains were all read from a single sample in a study of persistence of HIV-infected CD4 T cells. Their cognate antigens are unknown. Anti-CD3/anti-CD28 beads served as a nonspecific positive control stimulus. Sorting of responding CD4+ T cells relied on upregulated CD40 ligand together with CD69. Sequencing used immunoSEQ version 4 in survey mode. Assay used: immunoSEQ multiplex PCR; TCRdb lists only in-frame clones, some missing. Of more than 35,000 clones in the sample, 80% to 95% were seen once. Specimen: CD4+ T cells sorted from PBMCs after roughly 20-hour stimulation, collected from a patient who received antiretroviral therapy. These receptor sequences come from an adult man with HIV who was CMV-seropositive.

The genes are TRBV28 and TRBJ1-3, with D unclear. CDR3 length: 14 residues. Trimming removed 6 bases from V and 0 bases from J, with 9 bases in between. Germline loops: CDR1 MDHEN, CDR2 SYDVKM. The CDR3 protein is CASSSGFSGNTIYF. CDR3 coding DNA: TGTGCCAGCAGCTCGGGGTTCTCTGGAAACACCATATATTTT.

The chain recombines TRBV24-1 with TRBJ1-2; tentative D call: TRBD1 (5 bases). The germline V gene has CDR1 KGHDR and CDR2 SFDVKD. V shed 5 bases and J shed 7 bases, with 10 bases lying between them. The CDR3 sequence is 12 residues long. The CDR3 spells CATSGGIRGYTF. The DNA of the CDR3 is TGTGCCACCAGTGGGGGGATTCGTGGCTACACCTTC.